These 5 T cell receptor beta chains came from one sample sequenced in a study of CD8 T cells in ankylosing spondylitis. TCRdb independently ran MiXCR on the 5' RACE reads; one entry per CDR3 protein. The data contain around 150,000 distinct CDR3 sequences, about 17% of them singletons. Sequencing was performed on blood, either unsorted or a sorted T cell fraction (not recorded which). The receptors here all came from a male donor with ankylosing spondylitis or in good health (not recorded which).

The chain recombines TRBV7-3 with TRBJ2-3; TRBD1 agrees at 7 bases. Unmatched junction bases numbered 14, after V lost 5 bases and J lost 3 bases. Germline V gene sequence: CDR1 SGHTA, CDR2 FQGTGA. The CDR3 totals 17 residues. DNA of the CDR3: TGTGCCAGCAGCATCCCCACAGGGGTCAGGGGGACAGATACGCAGTATTTT. The encoded protein is CASSIPTGVRGTDTQYF.

This clonotype was observed a few times. The gene calls are TRBV12-3 or TRBV12-4 and TRBJ1-5; 8 nucleotides align to TRBD1. J lost 9 bases, V lost 5 bases, and 15 bases had no gene match. CDR3 length equals 16 residues. The CDR3 sequence: CASSPRGGQGESPQHF. CDR3 sequence (DNA): TGTGCCAGCAGTCCCCGGGGAGGACAGGGCGAGTCGCCCCAGCATTTT.

Points on this clonotype: This may stem from a read error, because a much larger clone lies one nucleotide away. The J gene is TRBJ2-3, the V gene TRBV20-1; 14 bases agree with TRBD2. Germline lookup yields CDR1 DFQATT and CDR2 SNEGSKA (reference sequence). The CDR3 consists of 14 residues. The CDR3 nucleotides are TGCAGAGCGCGACTAGCGGGAGGGCCTAATACGCAGTATTTT. This codes for CRARLAGGPNTQYF.

This clonotype was picked up a small number of times. This chain joins TRBV5-6 and TRBJ2-2, with a tentative D call TRBD1 (6 bases). The CDR3 loop spans 16 amino acids. The ends were cut back, 4 bases at V and 4 bases at J, with 17 bases in the middle. In germline, CDR1 is SGHDT, CDR2 YYEEEE. The CDR3 DNA reads TGTGCCAGCAGCCTACCAGGGGAACCCATCACCGGGGAGCTGTTTTTT. This sequence encodes CASSLPGEPITGELFF.

This clonotype was seen repeatedly, ten times or more. The chain has TRBV29-1 and TRBJ1-2; possible D gene TRBD1, 6 bases. Looked up from germline, CDR1 is SQVTM and CDR2 is ANQGSEA. V gave up 6 bases and J gave up 4 bases, with 24 bases separating them. This CDR3 region has 16 residues. This chain's CDR3 is CSVPSKRGGLGYGYTF. CDR3 DNA sequence: TGCAGCGTCCCCTCAAAGCGAGGGGGATTGGGCTATGGCTACACCTTC.